This T cell receptor (beta chain) is drawn from a study of spatial heterogeneity in lung cancer. Study background: Sequenced follow-up PBMC samples came a median of around 2 years after resection, where available. Beta-chain sequences were consistently detected more often than alpha-chain sequences.

A few counts support this clonotype. Documented time point: blood at routine non-recurrence follow-up after resection. Every TCR cDNA molecule carried a tag that served as a unique molecular identifier. MiXCR was run by TCRdb on the 5' RACE reads, yielding one entry per CDR3 protein. The table shows around 25,000 distinct CDR3 sequences, with 5% to 5.5% occurring only once. V was shortened by 4 bases and J by 9 bases, with 19 bases between the two germline ends. This CDR3 contains 15 residues. Per germline, CDR1 SGHVS and CDR2 FQNEAQ. The origin of this receptor is a female donor with early-stage non-small cell lung cancer. V usage is TRBV7-8 and J usage is TRBJ2-1; the D gene is possibly TRBD2 (6 bases). This specimen was PBMCs, taken at follow-up. In DNA form, the CDR3 reads TGTGCCAGCAGCTCTCCCGGGACTTTAAAGGGTGAGCAGTTCTTC. Its protein product is CASSSPGTLKGEQFF.